This T cell receptor (beta chain) was sequenced during a study of patients and donors after allogeneic stem cell transplantation. Using its own MiXCR run on the RT-PCR reads, TCRdb lists one record per CDR3 protein. The sample yields over 400,000 distinct CDR3 sequences, around 15% seen once. The CDR3 consists of 14 residues. V was trimmed by 5 bases and J by 1 base, leaving 15 bases between them. In germline, CDR1 is DFQATT, CDR2 SNEGSKA (reference sequence). This TCR derives from a human donor who was either an allogeneic HSCT recipient or a stem cell or donor lymphocyte infusion donor (not recorded which). It is not recorded whose cells these are; they may come from a transplant donor. The chain combines TRBV20-1 with TRBJ2-7; D is perhaps TRBD1 (5 bases). The specimen sequenced was blood, either unsorted or a sorted T cell fraction (not recorded which). The CDR3 DNA sequence: TGCAGTGCTCCTCGAAGGGGCCTTTCCTACGAGCAGTACTTC. Its translation: CSAPRRGLSYEQYF.